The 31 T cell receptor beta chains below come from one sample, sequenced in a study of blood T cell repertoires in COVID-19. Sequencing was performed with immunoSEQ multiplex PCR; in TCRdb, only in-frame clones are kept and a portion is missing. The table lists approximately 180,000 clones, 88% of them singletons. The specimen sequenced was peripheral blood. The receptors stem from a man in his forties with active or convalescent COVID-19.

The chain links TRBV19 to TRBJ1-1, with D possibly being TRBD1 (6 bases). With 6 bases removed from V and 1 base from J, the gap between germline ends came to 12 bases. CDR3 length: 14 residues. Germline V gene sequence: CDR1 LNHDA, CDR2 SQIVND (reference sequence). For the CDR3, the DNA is TGTGCCAGTAGGACGACAGGCAAGAACACTGAAGCTTTCTTT. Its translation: CASRTTGKNTEAFF.

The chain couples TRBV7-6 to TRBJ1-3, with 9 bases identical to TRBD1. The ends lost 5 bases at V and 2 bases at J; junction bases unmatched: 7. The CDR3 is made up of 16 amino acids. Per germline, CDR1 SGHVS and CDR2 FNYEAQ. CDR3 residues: CASSTTGGVAGNTIYF. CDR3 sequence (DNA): TGTGCCAGCAGCACCACAGGGGGCGTCGCTGGAAACACCATATATTTT.

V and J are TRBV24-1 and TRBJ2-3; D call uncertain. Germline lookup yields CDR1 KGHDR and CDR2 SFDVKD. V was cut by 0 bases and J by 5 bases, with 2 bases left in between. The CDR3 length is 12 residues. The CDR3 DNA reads TGTGCCACCAGTGATTTGCTAGATACGCAGTATTTT. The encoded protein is CATSDLLDTQYF.

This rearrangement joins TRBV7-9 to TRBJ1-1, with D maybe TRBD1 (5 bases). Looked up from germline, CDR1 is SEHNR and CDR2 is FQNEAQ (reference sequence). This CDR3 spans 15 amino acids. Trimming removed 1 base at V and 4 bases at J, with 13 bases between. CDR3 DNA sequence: TGTGCCAGCAGCTTAGAAAGGGGTTTCGGCACTGAAGCTTTCTTT. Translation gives CASSLERGFGTEAFF.

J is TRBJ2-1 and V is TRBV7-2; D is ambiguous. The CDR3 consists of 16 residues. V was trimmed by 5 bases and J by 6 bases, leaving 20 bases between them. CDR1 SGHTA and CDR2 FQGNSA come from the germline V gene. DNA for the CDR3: TGTGCCAGCAGCCCCCCGGGTAGTTATTCTTTCAATGAGCAGTTCTTC. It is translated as CASSPPGSYSFNEQFF.

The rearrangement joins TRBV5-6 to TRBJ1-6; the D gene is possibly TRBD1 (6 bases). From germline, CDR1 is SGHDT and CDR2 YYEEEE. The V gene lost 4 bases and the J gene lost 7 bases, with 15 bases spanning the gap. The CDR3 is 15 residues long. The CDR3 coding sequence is TGTGCCAGCAGCATACAGGGCTTCGGCAATTCACCCCTCCACTTT. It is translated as CASSIQGFGNSPLHF.

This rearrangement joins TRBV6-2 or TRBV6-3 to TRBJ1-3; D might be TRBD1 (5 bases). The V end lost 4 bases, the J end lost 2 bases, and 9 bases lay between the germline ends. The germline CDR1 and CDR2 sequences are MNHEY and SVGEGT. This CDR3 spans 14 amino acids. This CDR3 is CASSWQGTGNTIYF. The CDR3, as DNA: TGTGCCAGCAGTTGGCAGGGTACTGGAAACACCATATATTTT.

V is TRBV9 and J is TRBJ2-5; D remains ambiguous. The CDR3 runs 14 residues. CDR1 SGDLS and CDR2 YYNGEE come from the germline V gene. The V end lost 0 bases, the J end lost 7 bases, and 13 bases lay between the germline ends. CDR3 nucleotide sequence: TGTGCCAGCAGCGTAGGTTCCGGTTCCGGGACCCAGTACTTC. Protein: CASSVGSGSGTQYF.

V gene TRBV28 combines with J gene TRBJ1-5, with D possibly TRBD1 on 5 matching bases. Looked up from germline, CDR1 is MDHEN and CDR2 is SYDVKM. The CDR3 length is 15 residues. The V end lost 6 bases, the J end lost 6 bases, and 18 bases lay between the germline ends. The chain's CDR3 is CASRSAGNRGQPQHF. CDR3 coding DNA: TGTGCCAGCAGGAGTGCAGGGAATAGGGGTCAGCCCCAGCATTTT.

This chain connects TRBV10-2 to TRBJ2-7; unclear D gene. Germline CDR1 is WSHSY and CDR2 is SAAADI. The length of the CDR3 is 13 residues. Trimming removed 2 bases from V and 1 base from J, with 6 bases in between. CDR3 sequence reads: CASSESASYEQYF. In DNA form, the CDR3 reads TGCGCCAGCAGTGAGAGCGCTTCCTACGAGCAGTACTTC.

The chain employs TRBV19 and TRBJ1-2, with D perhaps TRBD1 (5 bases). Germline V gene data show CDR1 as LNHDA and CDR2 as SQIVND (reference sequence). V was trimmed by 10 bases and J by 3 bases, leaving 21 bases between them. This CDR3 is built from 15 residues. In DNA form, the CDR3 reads TGTGCCACTCGCGACGGGGGATGGTTGGACTATGGCTACACCTTC. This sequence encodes CATRDGGWLDYGYTF.

The CDR3 nucleotides read TGTGCCAGCAGCGTAGAGAAGGGTGAGACAGGCTATGGCTACACCTTC. Amino acid sequence: CASSVEKGETGYGYTF. V gene TRBV9 combines with J gene TRBJ1-2; D possibly corresponds to TRBD1 (6 bases). Trimming pared 0 bases from V and 4 bases from J, leaving 16 bases between. Per the germline V gene, CDR1 is SGDLS and CDR2 is YYNGEE. CDR3 length equals 16 residues.

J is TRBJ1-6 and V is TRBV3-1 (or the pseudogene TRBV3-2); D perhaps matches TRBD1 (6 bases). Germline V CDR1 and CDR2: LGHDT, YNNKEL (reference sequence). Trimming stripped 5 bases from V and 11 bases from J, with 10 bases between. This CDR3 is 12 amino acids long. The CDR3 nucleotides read TGTGCCAGCAGCGGGAGGGGGACACCCCTCCACTTT. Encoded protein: CASSGRGTPLHF.

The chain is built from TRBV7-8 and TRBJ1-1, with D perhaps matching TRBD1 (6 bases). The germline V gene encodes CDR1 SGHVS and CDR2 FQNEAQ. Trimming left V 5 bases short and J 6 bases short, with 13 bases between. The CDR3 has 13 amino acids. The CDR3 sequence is CASSREGVAEAFF. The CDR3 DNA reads TGTGCCAGCAGCCGAGAGGGGGTAGCTGAAGCTTTCTTT.

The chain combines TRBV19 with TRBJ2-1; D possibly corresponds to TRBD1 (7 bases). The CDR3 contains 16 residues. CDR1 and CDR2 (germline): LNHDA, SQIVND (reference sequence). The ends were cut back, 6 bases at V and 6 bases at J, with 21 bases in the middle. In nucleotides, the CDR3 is TGTGCCAGTAGCACAACCAGGACAGGAGCGGGCAATGAGCAGTTCTTC. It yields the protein CASSTTRTGAGNEQFF.

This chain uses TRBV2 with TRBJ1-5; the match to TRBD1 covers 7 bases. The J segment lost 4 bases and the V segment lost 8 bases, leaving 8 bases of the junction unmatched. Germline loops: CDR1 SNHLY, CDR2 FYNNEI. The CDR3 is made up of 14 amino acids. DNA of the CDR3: TGTGCCAGCGAACAGGGGATTCGTAATCAGCCCCAGCATTTT. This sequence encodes CASEQGIRNQPQHF.

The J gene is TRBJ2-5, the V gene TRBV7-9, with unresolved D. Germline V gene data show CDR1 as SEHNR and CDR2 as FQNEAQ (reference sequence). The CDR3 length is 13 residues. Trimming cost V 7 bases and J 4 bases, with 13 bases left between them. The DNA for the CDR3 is TGTGCCAGCACCCGAAGTGTCGGAGAGACCCAGTACTTC. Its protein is CASTRSVGETQYF.

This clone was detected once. The CDR3 is CASSQDAGGYGYTF. CDR3 nucleotides: TGCGCCAGCAGCCAAGATGCAGGGGGGTATGGCTACACCTTC. This sequence joins TRBV4-3 and TRBJ1-2, with 7 positions matching TRBD1. The junction had 3 bases not matched to a gene; V was cut back by 0 bases and J by 5 bases. The CDR3 extends over 14 amino acids. Germline V lookup: CDR1 LGHNA, CDR2 YSLEER.

The CDR3 loop reads CASSPYVTGNTEAFF. The CDR3, as DNA: TGTGCCAGCTCACCGTACGTGACAGGGAACACTGAAGCTTTCTTT. V usage is TRBV18 and J usage is TRBJ1-1; D perhaps matches TRBD1 (6 bases). Germline-derived CDR1 and CDR2 are KGHSH and LQKENI. V was trimmed by 3 bases and J by 1 base, leaving 12 bases between them. The CDR3 covers 15 residues.

In DNA form, the CDR3 reads TGTGCCAGCAGCTCGACTAGCGGGGGGGTGGGCGGTGAGCAGTTCTTC. Protein sequence: CASSSTSGGVGGEQFF. The J gene is TRBJ2-1, the V gene TRBV7-7; 14 bases are a match to TRBD2. J lost 9 bases, V lost 4 bases, and 8 bases had no gene match. CDR3 length: 16 residues. Looked up from germline, CDR1 is SSHAT and CDR2 is FNYEAQ (reference sequence).

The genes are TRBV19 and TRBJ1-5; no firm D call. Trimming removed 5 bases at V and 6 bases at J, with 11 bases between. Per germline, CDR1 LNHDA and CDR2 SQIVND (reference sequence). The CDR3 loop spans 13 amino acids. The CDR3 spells CASSADGSQPQHF. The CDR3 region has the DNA TGTGCCAGTAGTGCGGATGGGAGTCAGCCCCAGCATTTT.

This CDR3 reads CASSLVSDNTEAFF. Here the CDR3 DNA reads TGCGCCAGCAGCTTGGTGTCAGATAACACTGAAGCTTTCTTT. V and J are TRBV5-1 and TRBJ1-1, with no clear D. The germline V and J ends were trimmed by 0 bases and 2 bases, with 8 bases remaining between them. Germline V CDR1 and CDR2: SGHRS, YFSETQ. The CDR3 contains 14 residues.

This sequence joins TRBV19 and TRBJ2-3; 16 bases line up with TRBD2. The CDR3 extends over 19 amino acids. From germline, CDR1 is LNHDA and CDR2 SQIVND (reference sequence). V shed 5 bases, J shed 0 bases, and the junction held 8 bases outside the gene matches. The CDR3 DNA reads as TGTGCCAGTAGTCGACCCGGGACTAGCGGGAGGGGAAGCACAGATACGCAGTATTTT. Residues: CASSRPGTSGRGSTDTQYF.

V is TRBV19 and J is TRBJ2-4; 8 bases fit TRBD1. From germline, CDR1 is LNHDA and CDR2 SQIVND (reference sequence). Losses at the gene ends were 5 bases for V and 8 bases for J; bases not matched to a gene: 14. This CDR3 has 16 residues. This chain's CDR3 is CASSPRTGPIGDIQYF. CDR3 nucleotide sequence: TGTGCCAGTAGTCCGAGGACAGGGCCCATCGGGGACATTCAGTACTTC.

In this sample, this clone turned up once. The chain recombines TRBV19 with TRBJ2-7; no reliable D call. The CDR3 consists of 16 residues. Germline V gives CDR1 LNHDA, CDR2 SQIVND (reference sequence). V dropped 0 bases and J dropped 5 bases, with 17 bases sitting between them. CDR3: CASSIDLKAFRNEQYF. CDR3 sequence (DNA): TGTGCCAGTAGTATAGATCTCAAGGCATTCAGGAACGAGCAGTACTTC.

In nucleotides, the CDR3 is TGTGCCAGCAGCTTGGGCCGGGGGGGCCAAGAGACCCAGTACTTC. Translating gives CASSLGRGGQETQYF. The V gene is TRBV5-4, the J gene TRBJ2-5, with 8 nucleotides matching TRBD2. V was pared by 0 bases and J by 1 base, with 2 bases of the junction left unmatched. The CDR3 covers 15 residues. Germline V gene data show CDR1 as SGHNT and CDR2 as YYREEE (reference sequence).

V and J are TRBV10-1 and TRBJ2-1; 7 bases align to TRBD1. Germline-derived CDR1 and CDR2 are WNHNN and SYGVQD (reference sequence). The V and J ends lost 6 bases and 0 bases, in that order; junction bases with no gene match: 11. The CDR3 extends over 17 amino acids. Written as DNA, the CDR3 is TGCGCCAGCAGCGAAAGACCGGGACAGAACTCCTACAATGAGCAGTTCTTC. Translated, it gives CASSERPGQNSYNEQFF.

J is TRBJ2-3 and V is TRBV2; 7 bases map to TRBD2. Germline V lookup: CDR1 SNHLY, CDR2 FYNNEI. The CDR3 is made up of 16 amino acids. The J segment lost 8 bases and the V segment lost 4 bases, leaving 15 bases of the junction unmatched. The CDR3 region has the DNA TGTGCCAGCAGTGGCACTAGCGAGAAAAACGGGGGTACGCAGTATTTT. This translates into CASSGTSEKNGGTQYF.

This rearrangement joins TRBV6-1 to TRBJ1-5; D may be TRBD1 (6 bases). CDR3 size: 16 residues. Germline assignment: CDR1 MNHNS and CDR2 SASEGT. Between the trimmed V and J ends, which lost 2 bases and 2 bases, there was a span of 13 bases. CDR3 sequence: CASSEWGPTGNQPQHF. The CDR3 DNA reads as TGTGCCAGCAGTGAATGGGGGCCCACGGGCAATCAGCCCCAGCATTTT.

CDR3: CASSEYGTGNYGYTF. The DNA of the CDR3 is TGTGCCAGCAGTGAATACGGGACAGGGAACTATGGCTACACCTTC. The chain is built from TRBV6-1 and TRBJ1-2; 9 bases align to TRBD1. V gave up 2 bases and J gave up 2 bases; unmatched junction bases: 3. This CDR3 is 15 amino acids long. Germline V gene data show CDR1 as MNHNS and CDR2 as SASEGT.

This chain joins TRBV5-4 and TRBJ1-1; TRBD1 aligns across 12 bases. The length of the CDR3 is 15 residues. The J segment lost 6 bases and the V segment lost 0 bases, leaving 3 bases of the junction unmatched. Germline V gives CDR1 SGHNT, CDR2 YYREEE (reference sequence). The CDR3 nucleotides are TGTGCCAGCAGCTTGGTGGGGACAGGGGGCGCTGAAGCTTTCTTT. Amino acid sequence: CASSLVGTGGAEAFF.